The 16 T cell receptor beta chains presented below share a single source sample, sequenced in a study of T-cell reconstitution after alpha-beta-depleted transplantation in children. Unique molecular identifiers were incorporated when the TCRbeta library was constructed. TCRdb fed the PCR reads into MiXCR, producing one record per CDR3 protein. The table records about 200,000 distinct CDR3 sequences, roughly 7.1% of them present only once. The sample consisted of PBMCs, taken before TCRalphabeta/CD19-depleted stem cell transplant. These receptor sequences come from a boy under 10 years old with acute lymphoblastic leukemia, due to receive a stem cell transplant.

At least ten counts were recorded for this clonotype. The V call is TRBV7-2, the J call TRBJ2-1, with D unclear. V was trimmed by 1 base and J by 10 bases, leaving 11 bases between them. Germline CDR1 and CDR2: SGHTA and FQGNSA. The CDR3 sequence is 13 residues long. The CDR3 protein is CASSLVGAGEQFF. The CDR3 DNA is TGTGCCAGCAGCTTAGTCGGTGCCGGGGAGCAGTTCTTC.

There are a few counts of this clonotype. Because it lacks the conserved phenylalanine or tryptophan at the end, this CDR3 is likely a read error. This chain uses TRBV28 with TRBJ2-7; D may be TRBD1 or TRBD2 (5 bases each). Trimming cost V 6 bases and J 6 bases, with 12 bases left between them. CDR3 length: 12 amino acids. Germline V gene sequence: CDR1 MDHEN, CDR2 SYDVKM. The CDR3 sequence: CASSLTGGEQYL. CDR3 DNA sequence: TGTGCCAGCAGCCTCACTGGGGGCGAGCAGTACTTG.

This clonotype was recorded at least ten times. This CDR3 reads CATSRFPTSGKNNEQFF. In nucleotides, the CDR3 is TGTGCCACCAGCAGGTTTCCAACTAGCGGGAAAAACAATGAGCAGTTCTTC. V is TRBV15 and J is TRBJ2-1; TRBD2 matches 10 bases. This CDR3 region has 17 residues. V was clipped by 3 bases and J by 5 bases; unmatched bases: 10. CDR1 and CDR2 (germline): LNHNV, YYDKDF (reference sequence).

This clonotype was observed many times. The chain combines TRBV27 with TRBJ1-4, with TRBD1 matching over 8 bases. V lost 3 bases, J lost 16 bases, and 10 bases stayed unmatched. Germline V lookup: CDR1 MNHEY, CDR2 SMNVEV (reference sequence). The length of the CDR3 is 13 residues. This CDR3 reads CASSLQQGGLPFF. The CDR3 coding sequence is TGTGCCAGCAGTTTGCAACAGGGGGGCCTACCGTTTTTT.

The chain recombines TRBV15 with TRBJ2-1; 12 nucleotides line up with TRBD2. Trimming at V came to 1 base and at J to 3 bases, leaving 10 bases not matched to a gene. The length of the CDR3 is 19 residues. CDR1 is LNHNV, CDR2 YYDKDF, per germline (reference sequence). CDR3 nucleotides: TGTGCCACCAGCAGAGGCGCCCCTAGCGGGAGGGCGTTCTACAATGAGCAGTTCTTC. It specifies CATSRGAPSGRAFYNEQFF.

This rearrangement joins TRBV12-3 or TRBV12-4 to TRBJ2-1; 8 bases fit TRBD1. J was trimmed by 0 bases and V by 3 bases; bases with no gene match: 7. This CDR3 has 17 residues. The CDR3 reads CASSFPQGGLSYNEQFF. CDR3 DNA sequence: TGTGCCAGCAGTTTCCCACAGGGGGGACTCTCCTACAATGAGCAGTTCTTC.

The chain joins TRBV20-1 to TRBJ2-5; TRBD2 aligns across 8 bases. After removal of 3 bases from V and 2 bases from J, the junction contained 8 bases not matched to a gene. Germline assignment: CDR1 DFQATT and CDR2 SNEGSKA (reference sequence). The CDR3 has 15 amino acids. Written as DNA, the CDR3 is TGCAGTGCTAGGGCCTACGGGGGGGTTCAAGAGACCCAGTACTTC. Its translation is CSARAYGGVQETQYF.

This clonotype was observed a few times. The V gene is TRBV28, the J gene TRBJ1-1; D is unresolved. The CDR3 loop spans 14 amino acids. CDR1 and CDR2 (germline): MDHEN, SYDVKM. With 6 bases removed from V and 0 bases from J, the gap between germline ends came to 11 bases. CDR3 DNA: TGTGCCAGCAGCTGGATTCCCGTGAACACTGAAGCTTTCTTT. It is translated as CASSWIPVNTEAFF. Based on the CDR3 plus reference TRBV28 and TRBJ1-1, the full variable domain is DVKVTQSSRYLVKRTGEKVFLECVQDMDHENMFWYRQDPGLGLRLIYFSYDVKMKEKGDIPEGYSVSREKKERFSLILESASTNQTSMYLCASSWIPVNTEAFFGQGTRLTVV.

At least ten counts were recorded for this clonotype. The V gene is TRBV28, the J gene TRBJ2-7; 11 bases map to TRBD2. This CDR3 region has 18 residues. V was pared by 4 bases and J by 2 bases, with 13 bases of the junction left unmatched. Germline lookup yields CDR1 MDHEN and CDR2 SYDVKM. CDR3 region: CASSSTILNSGRAYEQYF. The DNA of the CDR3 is TGTGCCAGCAGTTCCACCATCCTTAATAGCGGGAGGGCCTACGAGCAGTACTTC.

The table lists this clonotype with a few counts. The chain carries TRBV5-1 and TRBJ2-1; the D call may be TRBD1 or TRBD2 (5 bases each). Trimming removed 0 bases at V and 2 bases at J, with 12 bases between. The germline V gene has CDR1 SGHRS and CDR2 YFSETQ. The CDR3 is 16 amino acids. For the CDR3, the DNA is TGCGCCAGCAGCTTGGCCGTCGGGGCCGCCTACAATGAGCAGTTCTTC. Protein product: CASSLAVGAAYNEQFF.

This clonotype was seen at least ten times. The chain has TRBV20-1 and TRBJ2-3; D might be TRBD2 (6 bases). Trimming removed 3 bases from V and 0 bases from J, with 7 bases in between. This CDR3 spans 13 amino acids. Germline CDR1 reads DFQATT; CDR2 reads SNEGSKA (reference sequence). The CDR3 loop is CSASRESTDTQYF. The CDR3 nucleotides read TGCAGTGCTAGCCGGGAGAGCACAGATACGCAGTATTTT.

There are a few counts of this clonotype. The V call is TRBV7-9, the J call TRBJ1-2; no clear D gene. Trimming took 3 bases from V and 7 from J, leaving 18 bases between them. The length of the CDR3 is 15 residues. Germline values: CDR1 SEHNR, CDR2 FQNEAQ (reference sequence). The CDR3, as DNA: TGTGCCAGCAGCTTTCGACTAGCTGAATCAGGTGGCTACACCTTC. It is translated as CASSFRLAESGGYTF.

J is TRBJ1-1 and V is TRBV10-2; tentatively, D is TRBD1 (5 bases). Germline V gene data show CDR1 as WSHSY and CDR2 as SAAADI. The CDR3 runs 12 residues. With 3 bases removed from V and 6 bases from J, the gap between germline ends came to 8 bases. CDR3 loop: CASSEGDAEAFF. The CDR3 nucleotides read TGCGCCAGCAGTGAAGGGGACGCTGAAGCTTTCTTT.

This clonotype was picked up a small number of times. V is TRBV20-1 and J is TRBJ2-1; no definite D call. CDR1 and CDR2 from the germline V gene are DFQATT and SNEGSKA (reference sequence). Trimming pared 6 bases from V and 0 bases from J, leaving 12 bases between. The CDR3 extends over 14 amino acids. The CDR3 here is CSAPQERSYNEQFF. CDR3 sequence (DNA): TGCAGTGCGCCCCAGGAGCGCTCCTACAATGAGCAGTTCTTC.

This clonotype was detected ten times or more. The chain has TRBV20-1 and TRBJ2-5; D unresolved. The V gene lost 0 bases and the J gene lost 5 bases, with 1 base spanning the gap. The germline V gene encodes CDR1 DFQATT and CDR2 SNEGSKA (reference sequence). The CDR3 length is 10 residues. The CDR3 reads CSARDETQYF. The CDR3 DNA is TGCAGTGCTAGAGATGAGACCCAGTACTTC.

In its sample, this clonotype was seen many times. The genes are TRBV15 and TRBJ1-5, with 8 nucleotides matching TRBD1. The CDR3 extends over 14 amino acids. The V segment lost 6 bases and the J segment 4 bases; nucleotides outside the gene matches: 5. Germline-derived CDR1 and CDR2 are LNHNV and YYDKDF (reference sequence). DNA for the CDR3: TGTGCCACCAGTTCGGACAGGGCAAATCAGCCCCAGCATTTT. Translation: CATSSDRANQPQHF.